This T cell receptor beta chain comes out of a study of T cell responses to AZD1222 COVID-19 vaccine. Generated by immunoSEQ multiplex PCR, the TCRdb table keeps only in-frame clones and is missing some. The repertoire has fewer than 150,000 clones, approximately 85% of them found once; the top ten carry under 6%. The study, taken as a whole, reports: Mostly white British, mostly female donors; authors suggested clonal diversity may be underestimated. Nearly half of spike-specific TCRs reportedly target unmutated variant regions.

As for this clone: Its antigen is unknown.

Second-dose timings of about 4 or about 12 weeks were pooled. Germline V gives CDR1 SEHNR, CDR2 FQNEAQ (reference sequence). Trimming pared 5 bases from V and 1 base from J, leaving 14 bases between. This CDR3 is built from 15 residues. The chain employs TRBV7-9 and TRBJ1-1; D possibly corresponds to TRBD1 (6 bases). The specimen comprised peripheral blood, sampled 28 days after the second AZD1222 dose. This clonotype was obtained from an adult who received the AZD1222 COVID-19 vaccine. CDR3 DNA sequence: TGTGCCAGCAGCCCGTGGGGGGGCGAGAACACTGAAGCTTTCTTT. This encodes CASSPWGGENTEAFF.